This entry lists 6 T cell receptor beta chains sequenced from one sample in a study of blood T cell repertoires in COVID-19. Sequencing used immunoSEQ multiplex PCR; TCRdb keeps in-frame clones, though not all of them. The data hold under 300,000 clones, with about 83% observed a single time. Sequencing used peripheral blood. All receptors come from a man aged 80 or over with acute or convalescent COVID-19.

This clone occurred a few times. The gene calls are TRBV14 and TRBJ1-4; D gene unclear. Per germline, CDR1 SGHDN and CDR2 FVKESK. The V end lost 2 bases, the J end lost 0 bases, and 7 bases lay between the germline ends. The CDR3 covers 15 residues. The CDR3 region is CASSQLLSTNEKLFF. CDR3 nucleotides: TGTGCCAGCAGCCAATTACTCTCAACTAATGAAAAACTGTTTTTT.

This clone was recorded once. This chain links TRBV28 with TRBJ1-6; the D is unclear. Trimming cost V 4 bases and J 9 bases, with 7 bases left between them. The CDR3 totals 12 residues. Germline V gene data show CDR1 as MDHEN and CDR2 as SYDVKM. The CDR3 reads CASSSSSSPLHF. CDR3 bases: TGTGCCAGCAGTTCCTCGAGTTCACCCCTCCACTTT.

The V gene is TRBV5-1, the J gene TRBJ2-2; 8 bases map to TRBD1. The CDR3 is 15 amino acids. The J segment lost 7 bases and the V segment lost 2 bases, leaving 7 bases of the junction unmatched. In germline, CDR1 is SGHRS, CDR2 YFSETQ. The CDR3 here is CASSFGQGANGELFF. CDR3 DNA sequence: TGCGCCAGCAGCTTTGGGCAGGGGGCAAACGGGGAGCTGTTTTTT. Looking up the rest from reference TRBV5-1 and TRBJ2-2 gives the full variable domain: KAGVTQTPRYLIKTRGQQVTLSCSPISGHRSVSWYQQTPGQGLQFLFEYFSETQRNKGNFPGRFSGRQFSNSRSEMNVSTLELGDSALYLCASSFGQGANGELFFGEGSRLTVL.

This chain joins TRBV7-2 and TRBJ1-3, with D possibly being TRBD1 (5 bases). CDR1 is SGHTA, CDR2 FQGNSA, per germline. V was cut by 1 base and J by 1 base, with 14 bases left in between. The CDR3 loop spans 17 amino acids. The CDR3 DNA sequence: TGTGCCAGCAGCTTAGGGCAAGGGGCGAGGTCTGGAAACACCATATATTTT. This sequence encodes CASSLGQGARSGNTIYF.

This rearrangement joins TRBV5-1 to TRBJ2-7, with D tentatively TRBD2 (7 bases). The CDR3 sequence is 16 residues long. Looked up from germline, CDR1 is SGHRS and CDR2 is YFSETQ. V lost 5 bases and J 1 base, leaving 19 bases between the germline ends. The CDR3 reads CASSWGGRDGSYEQYF. The CDR3 region has the DNA TGCGCCAGCAGTTGGGGGGGCCGGGACGGTTCCTACGAGCAGTACTTC.

This clone turned up a few times. The rearrangement links TRBV19 to TRBJ2-7; maybe TRBD1 (5 bases). Trimming cost V 5 bases and J 0 bases, with 11 bases left between them. The CDR3 length is 14 residues. The germline V gene has CDR1 LNHDA and CDR2 SQIVND (reference sequence). This CDR3 reads CASSPGHGSYEQYF. As DNA, the CDR3 is TGTGCCAGTAGTCCAGGGCATGGCTCCTACGAGCAGTACTTC. The full variable domain, with the rest looked up from reference TRBV19 and TRBJ2-7, is DGGITQSPKYLFRKEGQNVTLSCEQNLNHDAMYWYRQDPGQGLRLIYYSQIVNDFQKGDIAEGYSVSREKKESFPLTVTSAQKNPTAFYLCASSPGHGSYEQYFGPGTRLTVT.